This is a list of T cell receptor beta chains from one sample in a study of blood T cell repertoires in COVID-19. Sequenced by immunoSEQ multiplex PCR; TCRdb stores in-frame clones only, minus some. The repertoire holds 50,000 to 55,000 clones, around 86% seen once, with 11% to 15% in the top ten. Sequences were obtained from peripheral blood. The receptor source for this set is a man between 70 and 80 years old with acute or convalescent COVID-19. Each CDR3 is given with its conserved first and last residue. Each record gives: CDR3 length, clone size, V gene, D gene, J gene, CDR3 DNA, CDR3 protein. A D gene is named only where the DNA matches it firmly. Clone size is stated in some rows and not others, as once, few, many or a class when expanded.

16	-	TRBV19	-	TRBJ2-3	TGTGCCAGTAGTATTGACGGGACTCCCATAACAGATACGCAGTATTTT	CASSIDGTPITDTQYF
16	-	TRBV13	TRBD1	TRBJ1-6	TGTGCCAGCAGCTCAATAAGGACAGGGACCAATTCACCCCTCCACTTT	CASSSIRTGTNSPLHF
14	-	TRBV7-2	-	TRBJ1-1	TGTGCCAGCAGCTTAGCGACAGCGAACACTGAAGCTTTCTTT	CASSLATANTEAFF
13	many	TRBV4-1	-	TRBJ1-5	TGCGCCAGCAGCCCGCAGGGAAGTCAGCCCCAGCATTTT	CASSPQGSQPQHF
15	-	TRBV28	TRBD1	TRBJ1-4	TGTGCCAGCAGTTCGACAGGGATAGGAGGAGGAAAACTGTTTTTT	CASSSTGIGGGKLFF
13	-	TRBV12-3/TRBV12-4	-	TRBJ1-1	TGTGCCAGCAGCCCGGGACTAACCTTTGAAGCTTTCTTT	CASSPGLTFEAFF
14	few	TRBV2	TRBD1	TRBJ1-2	TGTGCGGTTACCCGCGGACAGGGGGCATATGGCTACACCTTC	CAVTRGQGAYGYTF
14	-	TRBV7-2	TRBD1	TRBJ2-5	TGTGCCAGCAGCCCTCGGACAGGGTCGGAGACCCAGTACTTC	CASSPRTGSETQYF
11	few	TRBV6-2/TRBV6-3	-	TRBJ1-2	TGTGCCAGCAGTGCGAGGTATGGCTACACCTTC	CASSARYGYTF
13	-	TRBV11-2	-	TRBJ2-7	TGTGCCAGCCTTCAGTGGGAGTCGGGCGAGCAGTACTTC	CASLQWESGEQYF
17	once	TRBV11-2	TRBD1	TRBJ1-1	TGTGCCAGCAGCTTAGGAGGGGATTGGACAGGGTCGTTAGAAGCTTTCTTT	CASSLGGDWTGSLEAFF
15	-	TRBV24-1	TRBD1	TRBJ2-3	TGTGCCACCAGTGAGACAGGGTCTAGCACAGATACGCAGTATTTT	CATSETGSSTDTQYF
15	-	TRBV18	-	TRBJ1-4	TGTGCCAGCTCACGCAGTCAAGGGGCTGGTGAAAAACTGTTTTTT	CASSRSQGAGEKLFF
17	many	TRBV5-1	TRBD1	TRBJ2-7	TGCGCCAGCAGCGGAGGACAGGTAAGAAAGAAAGCCTACGAGCAGTACTTC	CASSGGQVRKKAYEQYF
12	-	TRBV10-2	-	TRBJ2-7	TGCGCCAGCAGTCTGCAGAACTACGAGCAGTACTTC	CASSLQNYEQYF
14	once	TRBV7-2	-	TRBJ1-5	TGTGCCAGCAGCTCCAGAAATAGCAATCAGCCCCAGCATTTT	CASSSRNSNQPQHF
16	-	TRBV7-9	-	TRBJ1-4	TGTGCCAGCAGCCCAAGAGGGGGGGCAACTAATGAAAAACTGTTTTTT	CASSPRGGATNEKLFF
14	-	TRBV5-1	-	TRBJ1-1	TGCGCCAGCAGCTTCCTACAGGGGAACACTGAAGCTTTCTTT	CASSFLQGNTEAFF
15	-	TRBV5-1	-	TRBJ2-3	TGCGCCAGCAGCTTGTTGGCAGGTGACACAGATACGCAGTATTTT	CASSLLAGDTDTQYF
15	-	TRBV6-2/TRBV6-3	-	TRBJ2-7	TGTGCCAGCAGTTCCTTTCTACTAGCCGCCTACGAGCAGTACTTC	CASSSFLLAAYEQYF
16	-	TRBV12-5	TRBD1	TRBJ1-2	TGTGCTAGTGGTTTCACCGGGACAGGGGTTTTGTATGGCTACACCTTC	CASGFTGTGVLYGYTF
13	once	TRBV7-2	-	TRBJ2-7	TGTGCCAGCAGTTCAAATCTAGCAACCGAGCAGTACTTC	CASSSNLATEQYF
15	once	TRBV3-1/TRBV3-2	-	TRBJ2-1	TGTGCCAGCAGCCAAGAGCTCCGGCAGGTCAATGAGCAGTTCTTC	CASSQELRQVNEQFF
16	few	TRBV4-1	TRBD1	TRBJ1-6	TGCGCCAGCAGCCAAGGAAGGGGACAGGGAAGCTCACCCCTCCACTTT	CASSQGRGQGSSPLHF
15	-	TRBV9	-	TRBJ2-3	TGTGCCAGCAGCGTAGGGGGGGTGCGTACAGATACGCAGTATTTT	CASSVGGVRTDTQYF
19	-	TRBV4-1	-	TRBJ1-1	TGCGCCAGCAGCCAACCCCGGGGAAGGGACAATCTCATGAACACTGAAGCTTTCTTT	CASSQPRGRDNLMNTEAFF
16	-	TRBV4-3	TRBD1	TRBJ2-3	TGCGCCAGCAGCCGGGCGGACAGGGGGCTTACAGATACGCAGTATTTT	CASSRADRGLTDTQYF
15	-	TRBV5-1	TRBD1	TRBJ2-5	TGCGCCAGCAGCTTGGGGGACAGGGCCCGAGAGACCCAGTACTTC	CASSLGDRARETQYF
14	-	TRBV2	-	TRBJ2-7	TGTGCCAGCAGTGATTTCTCCGGGAAGTACGAGCAGTACTTC	CASSDFSGKYEQYF
15	-	TRBV2	TRBD1	TRBJ1-2	TGTGCCAGCAGCCGATTCGGGACAGGGGACTATGGCCACACCTTC	CASSRFGTGDYGHTF
15	-	TRBV3-1/TRBV3-2	-	TRBJ1-6	TGTGCCAGCAGCTTTCAACAGGGATATAATTCACCCCTCCACTTT	CASSFQQGYNSPLHF
15	-	TRBV5-1	TRBD1	TRBJ1-1	TGCGCCAGCAGCTTGGGCCCGCAGGGGGAGACTGAAGCTTTCTTT	CASSLGPQGETEAFF
15	-	TRBV4-2	TRBD1	TRBJ1-4	TGTGCCAGCAGCCAAGACGGGACAGACCCGGAAAAACTGTTTTTT	CASSQDGTDPEKLFF
16	-	TRBV27	-	TRBJ1-3	TGTGCCAGCAGTCAAAACAGGGATTCTGGGGGAAACACCATATATTTT	CASSQNRDSGGNTIYF
15	once	TRBV5-4	TRBD2	TRBJ2-7	TGTGCCAGCAGCTTGGCGGGAGGCTTTGCCTACGAGCAGTACTTC	CASSLAGGFAYEQYF
15	-	TRBV24-1	TRBD1	TRBJ1-4	TGTGCCACCAGTGAATGGACAGGGTCGAGTGAAAAACTGTTTTTT	CATSEWTGSSEKLFF
14	-	TRBV6-6	TRBD1	TRBJ1-2	TGTGCCAGCAGTTACTCTCAGGGGGCGAGAGGCTACACCTTC	CASSYSQGARGYTF